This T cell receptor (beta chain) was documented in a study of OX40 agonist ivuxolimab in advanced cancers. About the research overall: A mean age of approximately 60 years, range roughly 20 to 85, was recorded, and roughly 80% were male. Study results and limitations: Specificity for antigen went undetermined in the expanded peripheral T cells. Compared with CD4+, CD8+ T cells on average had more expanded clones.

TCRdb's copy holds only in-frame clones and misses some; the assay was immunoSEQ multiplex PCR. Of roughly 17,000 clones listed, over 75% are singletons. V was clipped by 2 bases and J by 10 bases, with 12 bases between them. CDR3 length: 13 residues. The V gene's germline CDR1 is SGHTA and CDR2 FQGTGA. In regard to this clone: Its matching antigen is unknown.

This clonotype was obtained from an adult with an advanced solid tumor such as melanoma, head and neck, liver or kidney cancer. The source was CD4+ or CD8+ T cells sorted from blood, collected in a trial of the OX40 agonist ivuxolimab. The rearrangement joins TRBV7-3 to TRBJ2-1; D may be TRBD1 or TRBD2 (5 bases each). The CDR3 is CASSLGWDGEQFF. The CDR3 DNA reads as TGTGCCAGCAGCTTAGGCTGGGACGGGGAGCAGTTCTTC.